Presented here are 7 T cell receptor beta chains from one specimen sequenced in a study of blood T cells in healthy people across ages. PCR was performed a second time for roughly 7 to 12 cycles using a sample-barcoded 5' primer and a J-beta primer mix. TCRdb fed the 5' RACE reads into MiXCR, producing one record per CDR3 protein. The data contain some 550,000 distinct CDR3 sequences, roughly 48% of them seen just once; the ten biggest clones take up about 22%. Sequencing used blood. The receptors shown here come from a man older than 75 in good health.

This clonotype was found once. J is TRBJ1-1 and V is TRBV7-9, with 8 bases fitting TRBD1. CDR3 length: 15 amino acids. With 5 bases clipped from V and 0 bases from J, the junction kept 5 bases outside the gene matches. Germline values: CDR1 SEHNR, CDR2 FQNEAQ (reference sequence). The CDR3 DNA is TGTGCCAGCAGCGGGAGGACAGGGATGAACACTGAAGCTTTCTTT. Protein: CASSGRTGMNTEAFF.

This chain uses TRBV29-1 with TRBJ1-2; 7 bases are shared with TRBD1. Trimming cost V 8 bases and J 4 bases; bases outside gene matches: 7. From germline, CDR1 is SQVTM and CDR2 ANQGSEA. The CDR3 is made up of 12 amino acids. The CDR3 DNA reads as TGCAGCTCTAGACAGGGCGCCTATGGCTACACCTTC. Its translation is CSSRQGAYGYTF.

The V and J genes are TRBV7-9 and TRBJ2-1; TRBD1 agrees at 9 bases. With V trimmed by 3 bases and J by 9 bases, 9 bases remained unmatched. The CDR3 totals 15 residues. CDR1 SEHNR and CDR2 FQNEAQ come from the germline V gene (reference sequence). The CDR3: CASSLSGTGLGEQFF. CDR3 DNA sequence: TGTGCCAGCAGCTTGTCGGGGACAGGGCTTGGTGAGCAGTTCTTC.

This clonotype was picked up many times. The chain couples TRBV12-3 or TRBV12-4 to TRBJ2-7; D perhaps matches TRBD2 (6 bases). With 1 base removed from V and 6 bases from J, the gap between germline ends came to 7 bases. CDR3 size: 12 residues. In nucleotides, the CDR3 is TGTGCCAGCAGTTTAGGCGGGGTCGAGCAGTACTTC. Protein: CASSLGGVEQYF.

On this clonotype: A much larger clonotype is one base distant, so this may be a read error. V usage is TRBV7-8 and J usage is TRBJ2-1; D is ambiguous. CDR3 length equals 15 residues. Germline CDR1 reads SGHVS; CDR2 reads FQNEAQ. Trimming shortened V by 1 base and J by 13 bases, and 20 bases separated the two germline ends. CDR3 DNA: TGTGCCAGCAGCTTAGGGGGATTACAGAAAGAGACCCAGTTCTTC. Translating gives CASSLGGLQKETQFF.

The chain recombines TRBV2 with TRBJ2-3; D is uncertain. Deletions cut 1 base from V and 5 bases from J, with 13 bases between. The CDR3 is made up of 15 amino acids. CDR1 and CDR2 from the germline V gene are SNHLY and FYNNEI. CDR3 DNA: TGTGCCAGCAGTGAAGAGGGCAGAGTCGTAGATACGCAGTATTTT. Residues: CASSEEGRVVDTQYF.

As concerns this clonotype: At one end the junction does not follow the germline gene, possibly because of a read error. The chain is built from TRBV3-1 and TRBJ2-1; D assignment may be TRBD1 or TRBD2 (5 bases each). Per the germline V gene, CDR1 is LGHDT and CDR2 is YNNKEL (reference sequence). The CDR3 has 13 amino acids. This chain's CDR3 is CVSSPRGFNEQFF. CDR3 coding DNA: TGTGTCAGCAGCCCGAGGGGTTTCAATGAGCAGTTCTTC.